This T cell receptor (beta chain) appears in the sequencing data of a study of blood T cell repertoires in COVID-19. Across the whole study: Some COVID-19 samples were acute and others convalescent; all came from the United States, Italy and Spain. PBMCs, B-cell-depleted T cells, or T cells were the source of the cDNA or gDNA that made up the material.

This CDR3 has 12 residues. Germline CDR1 is LGHDT and CDR2 is YNNKEL (reference sequence). V was cut by 11 bases and J by 4 bases, with 9 bases left in between. The count of this clone is one. Libraries were prepared by immunoSEQ multiplex PCR; TCRdb keeps only in-frame clonotypes and omits some of them. The sample lists approximately 250,000 clones, 70% to 90% seen once, with approximately 2% in the top ten. This receptor was taken from a man aged 25 to 45 with active or convalescent COVID-19. The chain joins TRBV3-1 (or the pseudogene TRBV3-2) to TRBJ1-6; D is unresolved. Sequenced: peripheral blood. The CDR3 DNA reads TGTGCCGGAGGACGGTATAATTCACCCCTCCACTTT. Encoded protein: CAGGRYNSPLHF.